The 16 T cell receptor beta chains below come from one sample, sequenced in a study of T cell responses to AZD1222 COVID-19 vaccine. TCRdb keeps only in-frame clones here, not all; method: immunoSEQ multiplex PCR. This table holds about 120,000 clones, roughly 88% found once. Sequenced here: peripheral blood, sampled on day 0 of AZD1222 vaccination. The receptors stem from an adult in good health.

The V gene is TRBV30, the J gene TRBJ2-1, with 13 positions matching TRBD2. Germline V gene data show CDR1 as GTSNPN and CDR2 as SVGIG (reference sequence). V gave up 5 bases and J gave up 5 bases; unmatched junction bases: 9. This CDR3 has 16 residues. This CDR3 is CAWGALAGGDNNEQFF. CDR3 nucleotide sequence: TGTGCCTGGGGGGCACTAGCGGGAGGGGATAACAATGAGCAGTTCTTC.

The genes are TRBV5-8 and TRBJ2-2; possible D gene TRBD1, 5 bases. V was cut by 2 bases and J by 5 bases, with 7 bases left in between. Germline CDR1 SGHTS, CDR2 YDEGEE. The CDR3 totals 13 residues. The CDR3 region is CASSFQGTGELFF. For the CDR3, the DNA is TGTGCCAGCAGCTTTCAGGGAACCGGGGAGCTGTTTTTT.

This clone showed up just once. The rearrangement joins TRBV4-2 to TRBJ1-5; no clear D gene. V lost 5 bases to trimming and J lost 3 bases, with 11 bases between them. Germline V lookup: CDR1 LGHNA, CDR2 YNFKEQ. The CDR3 runs to 14 residues. The CDR3 DNA is TGTGCCAGCAGCTCTGGAGAAAACAATCAGCCCCAGCATTTT. Its translation is CASSSGENNQPQHF.

V usage is TRBV2 and J usage is TRBJ1-1; D ambiguous. Per germline, CDR1 SNHLY and CDR2 FYNNEI. V dropped 2 bases and J dropped 3 bases, with 10 bases sitting between them. The CDR3 sequence is 14 residues long. The CDR3 DNA reads as TGTGCCAGCAGTGAACGGAGGGTCTACACTGAAGCTTTCTTT. Residues: CASSERRVYTEAFF. Combining the CDR3 with reference TRBV2 and TRBJ1-1 gives the whole variable domain EPEVTQTPSHQVTQMGQEVILRCVPISNHLYFYWYRQILGQKVEFLVSFYNNEISEKSEIFDDQFSVERPDGSNFTLKIRSTKLEDSAMYFCASSERRVYTEAFFGQGTRLTVV.

The genes are TRBV4-2 and TRBJ1-6; D perhaps matches TRBD1 (6 bases). V lost 5 bases to trimming and J lost 9 bases, with 23 bases between them. The CDR3 extends over 17 amino acids. Germline loops: CDR1 LGHNA, CDR2 YNFKEQ. The chain's CDR3 is CASSKGGPGHNLSPLHF. In DNA, the CDR3 is TGTGCCAGCAGCAAAGGGGGGCCGGGACACAATCTTTCACCCCTCCACTTT.

This clone was counted a few times. V and J are TRBV2 and TRBJ2-2, with TRBD2 matching 11 bases. There are 15 residues in the CDR3. Germline assignment: CDR1 SNHLY and CDR2 FYNNEI. V lost 6 bases to trimming and J lost 1 base; unmatched junction nucleotides: 1. CDR3 bases: TGTGCCAGCAGCCTAGCGGGGGGGAACACCGGGGAGCTGTTTTTT. Amino acid sequence: CASSLAGGNTGELFF.

The chain has TRBV7-9 and TRBJ2-7; no definite D call. V was pared by 4 bases and J by 5 bases, with 9 bases between. The CDR3 consists of 12 residues. CDR1 is SEHNR and CDR2 is FQNEAQ in the germline V gene (reference sequence). The CDR3 spells CASSSLEHEQYF. For the CDR3, the DNA is TGTGCCAGCAGCTCCTTGGAGCACGAGCAGTACTTC. Complete variable domain (other parts from reference TRBV7-9 and TRBJ2-7): DTGVSQNPRHKITKRGQNVTFRCDPISEHNRLYWYRQTLGQGPEFLTYFQNEAQLEKSRLLSDRFSAERPKGSFSTLEIQRTEQGDSAMYLCASSSLEHEQYFGPGTRLTVT.

The chain carries TRBV6-4 and TRBJ2-1, with unresolved D. CDR1 and CDR2 (germline): MRHNA, SNTAGT. V shed 2 bases and J shed 7 bases, with 18 bases lying between them. This CDR3 spans 16 amino acids. In DNA form, the CDR3 reads TGTGCCAGCAGTGACCCAAGTGTCTCGGTATTAAATGAGCAGTTCTTC. As protein: CASSDPSVSVLNEQFF.

V gene TRBV5-1 combines with J gene TRBJ2-6; the D gene is possibly TRBD2 (6 bases). Trimming removed 2 bases at V and 0 bases at J, with 15 bases between. CDR1 SGHRS and CDR2 YFSETQ come from the germline V gene. The CDR3 covers 18 residues. CDR3 nucleotide sequence: TGCGCCAGCAGCTTATGGGGGGTCGGGACCTCTGGGGCCAACGTCCTGACTTTC. Amino acids: CASSLWGVGTSGANVLTF.

The CDR3 spells CASGLVRTGNTEAFF. Written as DNA, the CDR3 is TGTGCTAGTGGTTTGGTACGCACGGGGAACACTGAAGCTTTCTTT. The chain carries TRBV12-5 and TRBJ1-1; no firm D call. The CDR3 covers 15 residues. Germline lookup yields CDR1 LGHNT and CDR2 FRNRAP. V gave up 0 bases and J gave up 1 base, with 9 bases separating them.

V and J are TRBV20-1 and TRBJ1-2; 9 bases match TRBD1. The CDR3 length is 14 residues. The V segment lost 3 bases and the J segment 1 base; nucleotides outside the gene matches: 3. In germline, CDR1 is DFQATT, CDR2 SNEGSKA (reference sequence). CDR3 DNA sequence: TGCAGTGCTAGTAGGACAGGGGATAACTATGGCTACACCTTC. This encodes CSASRTGDNYGYTF.

V usage is TRBV6-5 and J usage is TRBJ1-1, with 10 bases lining up with TRBD1. V dropped 6 bases and J dropped 5; count of bases not matched to a gene: 9. Germline V gene data show CDR1 as MNHEY and CDR2 as SVGAGI. CDR3 length equals 15 residues. The CDR3 sequence is CASRVRQGAKTEAFF. The CDR3 DNA sequence: TGTGCCAGCAGAGTAAGACAGGGGGCAAAAACTGAAGCTTTCTTT.

A single count supports this clone. CDR3 region: CASGRLAEETQYF. In nucleotides, the CDR3 is TGTGCCAGCGGACGACTAGCGGAAGAGACCCAGTACTTC. This chain uses TRBV5-6 with TRBJ2-5; 9 nucleotides agree with TRBD2. J lost 3 bases, V lost 7 bases, and 4 bases had no gene match. Germline V gives CDR1 SGHDT, CDR2 YYEEEE. The CDR3 contains 13 residues.

The genes are TRBV12-3 or TRBV12-4 and TRBJ1-3; no clear D. The CDR3 consists of 13 residues. Trimming left V 6 bases short and J 0 bases short, with 6 bases between. The CDR3 sequence is CASSSSSGNTIYF. The CDR3 bases are TGTGCCAGCAGCTCAAGCTCTGGAAACACCATATATTTT.

This clone was observed a single time. V and J are TRBV27 and TRBJ2-7, with TRBD1 as a possible D gene (5 bases). Germline V gene sequence: CDR1 MNHEY, CDR2 SMNVEV (reference sequence). This CDR3 has 16 residues. The V and J ends lost 5 bases and 4 bases respectively, with 21 bases between them. CDR3 amino acids: CASSARQKGTAYEQYF. CDR3 nucleotides: TGTGCCAGCAGTGCCAGACAGAAAGGTACGGCTTACGAGCAGTACTTC.

The table lists this clone with a few counts. The chain combines TRBV9 with TRBJ1-2; the D is unclear. Germline-derived CDR1 and CDR2 are SGDLS and YYNGEE. The length of the CDR3 is 13 residues. V lost 0 bases and J lost 1, with 4 bases in between. CDR3 bases: TGTGCCAGCAGCGTAGATAGTAACTATGGCTACACCTTC. Translating gives CASSVDSNYGYTF.